This T cell receptor (beta chain) originates from a study of T cell clones after liver transplantation. At the level of the study: Post-transplant blood was tracked for graft-donor-reactive T cell clones identified in a pre-transplant mixed lymphocyte reaction. Tolerance: complete withdrawal held at least one year, liver enzymes staying within twice normal. Study-wide results and limits: These preliminary findings come from unstandardized post-transplant sampling times.

A word on this clone: As yet, its antigen is unknown.

Trimming took off 2 bases at V and 0 bases at J, with 14 bases between the two ends. CDR3 size: 18 residues. Germline V lookup: CDR1 LNHDA, CDR2 SQIVND (reference sequence). Some clones are missing from TCRdb's copy, which holds only in-frame ones; the method was immunoSEQ multiplex PCR. The table has roughly 72,000 clones, 84% seen once; the top ten hold approximately 2.1%. The chain employs TRBV19 and TRBJ2-6, with D possibly matching TRBD1 (6 bases). The input for sequencing was CD4+ T cells from blood, taken about 50 months after liver transplant. The receptor was isolated from a human patient who received a liver transplant. A share of the T cells may be of graft donor origin. CDR3 sequence (DNA): TGTGCCAGTAGTATAACAGGGACGAGGGGCTCTGGGGCCAACGTCCTGACTTTC. This gives the protein CASSITGTRGSGANVLTF.